The 7 T cell receptor beta chains presented below share a single source sample, sequenced in a study of cytomegalovirus exposure and HLA in healthy donors. Primers for the PCR totalled 60 Vbeta and 13 Jbeta. Using immunoSEQ multiplex PCR, the repertoire was profiled, and TCRdb retains in-frame clones only, with some absent. The table lists 150,000 to 200,000 clones, around 81% of them singletons. Sequenced input: PBMCs. Receptor source: a woman between 25 and 40 years old in good health and CMV-seronegative.

The rearrangement uses TRBV28 and TRBJ2-3, with D unresolved. This CDR3 has 15 residues. Trimming removed 3 bases from V and 6 bases from J, with 16 bases in between. CDR1 and CDR2 from the germline V gene are MDHEN and SYDVKM. The DNA of the CDR3 is TGTGCCAGCAGTTTTTCGAGGCCAGCAAGGGATACGCAGTATTTT. Translating gives CASSFSRPARDTQYF.

The rearrangement links TRBV7-9 to TRBJ1-6; D is unclear. V was shortened by 2 bases and J by 8 bases, with 7 bases between the two germline ends. This CDR3 spans 13 amino acids. The germline V gene encodes CDR1 SEHNR and CDR2 FQNEAQ (reference sequence). CDR3 residues: CASSLISYSPLHF. The CDR3 DNA reads as TGTGCCAGCAGCTTAATTTCGTATTCACCCCTCCACTTT.

The V and J genes are TRBV28 and TRBJ1-2; tentatively, D is TRBD1 (5 bases). Germline loops: CDR1 MDHEN, CDR2 SYDVKM. The V gene lost 6 bases and the J gene lost 5 bases, with 16 bases spanning the gap. The CDR3 spans 14 residues. The DNA for the CDR3 is TGTGCCAGCAGCCGCCGCCTAGACAGTTATGGCTACACCTTC. Translation gives CASSRRLDSYGYTF.

The V call is TRBV5-6, the J call TRBJ1-1; 7 bases line up with TRBD1. This CDR3 comprises 16 residues. V lost 0 bases to trimming and J lost 0 bases; unmatched junction nucleotides: 5. Germline lookup yields CDR1 SGHDT and CDR2 YYEEEE. DNA of the CDR3: TGTGCCAGCAGCTTGGAGCTGGGACAGCTGAACACTGAAGCTTTCTTT. Protein: CASSLELGQLNTEAFF.

The chain has TRBV30 and TRBJ2-7, with 7 bases fitting TRBD1. In germline, CDR1 is GTSNPN, CDR2 SVGIG (reference sequence). The CDR3 covers 13 residues. Trimming removed 4 bases from V and 3 bases from J; junction bases left unmatched: 6. The chain's CDR3 is CAWTLQGIYEQYF. CDR3 DNA sequence: TGTGCCTGGACTTTACAGGGGATCTACGAGCAGTACTTC.

This rearrangement joins TRBV9 to TRBJ2-2, with TRBD1 matching 9 bases. The CDR3 is made up of 17 amino acids. Per the germline V gene, CDR1 is SGDLS and CDR2 is YYNGEE. V lost 5 bases and J lost 6; bases outside the gene matches: 14. CDR3 sequence: CASSGKKSGTGPGELFF. CDR3 coding DNA: TGTGCCAGCAGTGGCAAAAAGTCCGGGACAGGGCCCGGGGAGCTGTTTTTT. The variable domain in full, with the rest retrieved from reference TRBV9 and TRBJ2-2, is DSGVTQTPKHLITATGQRVTLRCSPRSGDLSVYWYQQSLDQGLQFLIQYYNGEERAKGNILERFSAQQFPDLHSELNLSSLELGDSALYFCASSGKKSGTGPGELFFGEGSRLTVL.

This rearrangement joins TRBV5-1 to TRBJ2-5, with 8 positions matching TRBD2. This CDR3 is 15 amino acids long. With V trimmed by 4 bases and J by 1 base, 6 bases remained unmatched. Germline V CDR1 and CDR2: SGHRS, YFSETQ. Here the CDR3 reads CASSQGRGGQETQYF. The CDR3, as DNA: TGCGCCAGCAGCCAGGGACGGGGGGGCCAAGAGACCCAGTACTTC.